This TCR beta chain comes out of a study of blood T cell repertoires in COVID-19. On the study more broadly: Acute-phase and convalescent COVID-19 samples originated in the United States, Italy and Spain.

One Seattle source followed patients from active infection through their disease course. Trimming left V 1 base short and J 8 bases short, with 17 bases between. The CDR3 spans 16 residues. The germline V gene encodes CDR1 SEHNR and CDR2 FQNEAQ (reference sequence). Methods used by the authors: Nucleated cell number was recorded as an estimate derived from reference gene primer amplification. Method: immunoSEQ multiplex PCR; TCRdb's copy keeps in-frame clones and lacks some. V and J calls and clone size follow that table, whereas D and trimming were derived from the DNA. Among 95,000 to 120,000 clones listed, around 83% were seen once.

Sequenced material: peripheral blood. The receptor was derived from a woman in her sixties or seventies with COVID-19, enrolled during active disease. The chain employs TRBV7-9 and TRBJ1-4; D is unresolved. The DNA for the CDR3 is TGTGCCAGCAGCTTAGTATCGGGTCTACTCCTCGAAAAACTGTTTTTT. Translated: CASSLVSGLLLEKLFF. Complete variable domain (other parts from reference TRBV7-9 and TRBJ1-4): DTGVSQNPRHKITKRGQNVTFRCDPISEHNRLYWYRQTLGQGPEFLTYFQNEAQLEKSRLLSDRFSAERPKGSFSTLEIQRTEQGDSAMYLCASSLVSGLLLEKLFFGSGTQLSVL.